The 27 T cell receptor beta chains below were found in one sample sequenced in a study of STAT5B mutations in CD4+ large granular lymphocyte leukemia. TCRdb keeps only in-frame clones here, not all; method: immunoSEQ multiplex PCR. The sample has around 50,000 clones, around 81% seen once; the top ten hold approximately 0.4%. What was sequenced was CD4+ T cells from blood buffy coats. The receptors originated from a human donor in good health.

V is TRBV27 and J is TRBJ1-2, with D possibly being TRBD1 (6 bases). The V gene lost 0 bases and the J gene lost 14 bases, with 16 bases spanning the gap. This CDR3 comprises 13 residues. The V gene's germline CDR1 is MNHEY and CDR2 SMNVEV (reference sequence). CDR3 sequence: CASSLSSNRVGTF. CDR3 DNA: TGTGCCAGCAGTTTATCGAGTAACAGGGTGGGGACCTTC.

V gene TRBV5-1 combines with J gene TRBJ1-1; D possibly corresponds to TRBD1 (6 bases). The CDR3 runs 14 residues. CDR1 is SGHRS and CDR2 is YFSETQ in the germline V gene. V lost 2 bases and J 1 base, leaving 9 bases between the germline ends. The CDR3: CASSFDRRNTEAFF. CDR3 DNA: TGCGCCAGCAGCTTCGACAGGAGGAACACTGAAGCTTTCTTT.

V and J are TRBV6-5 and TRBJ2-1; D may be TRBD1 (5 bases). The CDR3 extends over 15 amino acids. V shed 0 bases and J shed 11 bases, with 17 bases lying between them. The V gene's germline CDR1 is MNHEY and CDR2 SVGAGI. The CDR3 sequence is CASSYSSLGDWKQFF. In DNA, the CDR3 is TGTGCCAGCAGTTACTCATCTCTAGGGGATTGGAAGCAGTTCTTC.

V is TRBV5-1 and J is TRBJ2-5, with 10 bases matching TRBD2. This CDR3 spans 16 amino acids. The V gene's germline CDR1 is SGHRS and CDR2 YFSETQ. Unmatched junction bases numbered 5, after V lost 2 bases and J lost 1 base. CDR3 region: CASSLGWTSGQETQYF. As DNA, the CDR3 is TGCGCCAGCAGCTTAGGGTGGACTAGCGGCCAAGAGACCCAGTACTTC.

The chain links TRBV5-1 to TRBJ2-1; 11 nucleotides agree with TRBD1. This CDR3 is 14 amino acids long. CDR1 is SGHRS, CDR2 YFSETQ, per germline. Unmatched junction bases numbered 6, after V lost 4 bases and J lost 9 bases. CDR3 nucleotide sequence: TGCGCCAGCAGCCCCGGACAGGGGGCGGGTGAGCAGTTCTTC. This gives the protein CASSPGQGAGEQFF.

The CDR3 protein is CASSLQTGQGYEAFF. CDR3 DNA: TGTGCCAGCTCGCTGCAGACAGGCCAGGGGTATGAAGCTTTCTTT. The V and J genes are TRBV18 and TRBJ1-1; perhaps TRBD1 as D (6 bases). Between the trimmed V and J ends, which lost 6 bases and 7 bases, there was a span of 21 bases. Germline V gives CDR1 KGHSH, CDR2 LQKENI. The CDR3 has 15 residues.

CDR3 region: CASSLGLNTGETQYF. CDR3 sequence (DNA): TGTGCCAGCTCGCTGGGACTCAACACGGGGGAGACCCAGTACTTC. The chain uses TRBV18 and TRBJ2-5; D may be TRBD2 (6 bases). V lost 6 bases and J 5 bases, leaving 19 bases between the germline ends. The length of the CDR3 is 15 residues. Germline V gene sequence: CDR1 KGHSH, CDR2 LQKENI. Full variable domain (rest looked up from reference TRBV18 and TRBJ2-5): NAGVMQNPRHLVRRRGQEARLRCSPMKGHSHVYWYRQLPEEGLKFMVYLQKENIIDESGMPKERFSAEFPKEGPSILRIQQVVRGDSAAYFCASSLGLNTGETQYFGPGTRLLVL.

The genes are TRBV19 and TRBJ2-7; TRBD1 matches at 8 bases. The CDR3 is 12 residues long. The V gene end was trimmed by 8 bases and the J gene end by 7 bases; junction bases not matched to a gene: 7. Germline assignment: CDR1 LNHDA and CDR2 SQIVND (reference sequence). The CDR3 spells CASGDRPGEQYF. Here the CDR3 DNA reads TGTGCCAGTGGGGACAGGCCCGGGGAGCAGTACTTC.

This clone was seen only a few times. The CDR3 nucleotides read TGTGCCAGCAGCAAGACTAGCGGGGGCTCGAACACCGGGGAGCTGTTTTTT. It codes for CASSKTSGGSNTGELFF. The chain links TRBV11-2 to TRBJ2-2; TRBD2 matches 12 bases. V dropped 5 bases and J dropped 0; count of bases not matched to a gene: 4. This CDR3 is 17 amino acids long. Germline V gene sequence: CDR1 SGHAT, CDR2 FQNNGV.

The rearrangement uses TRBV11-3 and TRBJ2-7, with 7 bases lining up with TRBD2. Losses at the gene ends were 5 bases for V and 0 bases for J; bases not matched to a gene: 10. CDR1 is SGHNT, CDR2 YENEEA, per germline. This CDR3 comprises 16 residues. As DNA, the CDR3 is TGTGCCAGCAGCGATCCCCGGGGGGAAAGCTCCTACGAGCAGTACTTC. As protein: CASSDPRGESSYEQYF. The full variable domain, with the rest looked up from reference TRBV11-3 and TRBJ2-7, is EAGVVQSPRYKIIEKKQPVAFWCNPISGHNTLYWYLQNLGQGPELLIRYENEEAVDDSQLPKDRFSAERLKGVDSTLKIQPAELGDSAVYLCASSDPRGESSYEQYFGPGTRLTVT.

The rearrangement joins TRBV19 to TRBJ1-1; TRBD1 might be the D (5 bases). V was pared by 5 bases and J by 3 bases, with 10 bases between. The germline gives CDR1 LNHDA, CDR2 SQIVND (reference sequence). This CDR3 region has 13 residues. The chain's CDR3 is CASSGRQHTEAFF. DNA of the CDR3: TGTGCCAGTAGTGGCCGACAGCACACTGAAGCTTTCTTT.

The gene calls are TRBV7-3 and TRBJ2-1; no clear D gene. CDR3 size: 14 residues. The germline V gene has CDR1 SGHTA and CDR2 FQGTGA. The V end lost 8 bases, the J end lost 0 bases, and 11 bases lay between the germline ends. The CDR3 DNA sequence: TGTGCCAGCCGCGCCGATAGCTCCTACAATGAGCAGTTCTTC. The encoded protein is CASRADSSYNEQFF.

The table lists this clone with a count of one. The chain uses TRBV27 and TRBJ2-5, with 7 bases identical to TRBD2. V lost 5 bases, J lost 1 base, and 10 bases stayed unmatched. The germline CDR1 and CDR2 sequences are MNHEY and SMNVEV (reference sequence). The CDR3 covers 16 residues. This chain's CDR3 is CASSQAIKRGQETQYF. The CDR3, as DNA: TGTGCCAGCAGTCAGGCTATTAAGCGGGGCCAAGAGACCCAGTACTTC.

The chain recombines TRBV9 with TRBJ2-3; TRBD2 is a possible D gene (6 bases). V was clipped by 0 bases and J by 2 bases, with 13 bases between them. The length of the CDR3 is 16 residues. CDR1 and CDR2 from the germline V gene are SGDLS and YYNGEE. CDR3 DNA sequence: TGTGCCAGCAGCGTAGGCGGGACTGGATCCACAGATACGCAGTATTTT. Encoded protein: CASSVGGTGSTDTQYF. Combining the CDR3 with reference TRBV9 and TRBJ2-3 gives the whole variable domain DSGVTQTPKHLITATGQRVTLRCSPRSGDLSVYWYQQSLDQGLQFLIQYYNGEERAKGNILERFSAQQFPDLHSELNLSSLELGDSALYFCASSVGGTGSTDTQYFGPGTRLTVL.

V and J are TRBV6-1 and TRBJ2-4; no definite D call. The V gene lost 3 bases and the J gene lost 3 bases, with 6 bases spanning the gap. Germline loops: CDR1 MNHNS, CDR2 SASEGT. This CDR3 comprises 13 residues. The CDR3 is CASSENLKNIQYF. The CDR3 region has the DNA TGTGCCAGCAGTGAGAACCTCAAAAACATTCAGTACTTC.

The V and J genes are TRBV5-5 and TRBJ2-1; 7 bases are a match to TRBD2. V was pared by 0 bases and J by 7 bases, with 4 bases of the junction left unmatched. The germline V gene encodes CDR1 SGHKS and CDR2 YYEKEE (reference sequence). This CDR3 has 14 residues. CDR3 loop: CASSLGTSENEQFF. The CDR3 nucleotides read TGTGCCAGCAGCTTGGGGACTAGTGAAAATGAGCAGTTCTTC.

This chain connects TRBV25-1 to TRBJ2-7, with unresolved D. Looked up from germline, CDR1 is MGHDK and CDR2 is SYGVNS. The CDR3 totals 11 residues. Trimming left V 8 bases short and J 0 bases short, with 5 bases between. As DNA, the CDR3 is TGTGCCAGCCAGAGCTCCTACGAGCAGTACTTC. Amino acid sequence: CASQSSYEQYF.

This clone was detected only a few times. Here the CDR3 DNA reads TGTGCCAGCAGCTTCGGGGCCGACTATGGCTACACCTTC. This codes for CASSFGADYGYTF. This chain uses TRBV27 with TRBJ1-2; D might be TRBD1 (5 bases). Trimming left V 6 bases short and J 3 bases short, with 11 bases between. CDR1 is MNHEY and CDR2 is SMNVEV in the germline V gene (reference sequence). The CDR3 is 13 amino acids.

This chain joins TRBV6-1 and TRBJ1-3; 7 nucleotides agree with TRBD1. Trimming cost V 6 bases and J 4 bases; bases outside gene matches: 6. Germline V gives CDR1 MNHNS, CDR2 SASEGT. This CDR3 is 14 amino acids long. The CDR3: CASSGQVIGNTIYF. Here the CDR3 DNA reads TGTGCCAGCAGCGGACAGGTTATCGGAAACACCATATATTTT.

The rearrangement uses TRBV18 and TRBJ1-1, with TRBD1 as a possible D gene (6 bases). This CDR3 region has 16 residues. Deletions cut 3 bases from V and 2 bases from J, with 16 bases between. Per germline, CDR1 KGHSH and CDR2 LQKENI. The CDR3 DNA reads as TGTGCCAGCTCACCCTCCGCCGGAGGGGGAAACACTGAAGCTTTCTTT. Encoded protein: CASSPSAGGGNTEAFF.

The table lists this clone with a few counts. DNA of the CDR3: TGTGCCAGCACCCGGGACAGGGCGCATTCACCCCTCCACTTT. Translation: CASTRDRAHSPLHF. The chain has TRBV7-9 and TRBJ1-6, with TRBD1 matching over 9 bases. The V and J ends lost 7 bases and 8 bases, in that order; junction bases with no gene match: 6. From germline, CDR1 is SEHNR and CDR2 FQNEAQ (reference sequence). This CDR3 is built from 14 residues.

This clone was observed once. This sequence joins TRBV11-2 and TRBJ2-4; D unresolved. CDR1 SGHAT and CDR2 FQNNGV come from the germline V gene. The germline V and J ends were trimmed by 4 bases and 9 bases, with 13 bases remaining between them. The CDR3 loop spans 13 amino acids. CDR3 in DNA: TGTGCCAGCAGCTCCGGACGCCCCAGCATTCAGTACTTC. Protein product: CASSSGRPSIQYF.

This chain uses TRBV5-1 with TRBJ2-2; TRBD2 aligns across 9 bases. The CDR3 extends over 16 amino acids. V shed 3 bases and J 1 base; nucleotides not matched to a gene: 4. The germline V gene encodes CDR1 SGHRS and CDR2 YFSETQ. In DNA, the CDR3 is TGCGCCAGCAGCTATATGACTAGCGGGAACACCGGGGAGCTGTTTTTT. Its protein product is CASSYMTSGNTGELFF.

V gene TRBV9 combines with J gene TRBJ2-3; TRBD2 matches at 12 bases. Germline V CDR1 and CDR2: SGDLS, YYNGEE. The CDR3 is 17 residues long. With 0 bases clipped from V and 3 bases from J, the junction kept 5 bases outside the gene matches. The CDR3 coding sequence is TGTGCCAGCAGCGTAGGTCCTCTAGCGGGGGGGACAGATACGCAGTATTTT. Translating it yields CASSVGPLAGGTDTQYF.

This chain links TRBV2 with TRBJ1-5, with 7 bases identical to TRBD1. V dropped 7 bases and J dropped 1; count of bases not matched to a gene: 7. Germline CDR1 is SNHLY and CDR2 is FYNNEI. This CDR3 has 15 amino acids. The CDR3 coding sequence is TGTGCCAGCACCGCGACAGGGTTCAGCAATCAGCCCCAGCATTTT. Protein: CASTATGFSNQPQHF.

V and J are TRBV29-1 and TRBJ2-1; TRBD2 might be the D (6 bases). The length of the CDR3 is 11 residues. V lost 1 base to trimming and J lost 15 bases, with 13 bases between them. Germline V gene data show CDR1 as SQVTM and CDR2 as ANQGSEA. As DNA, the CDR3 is TGCAGCGTTGAAGCCGGCGGGGTGCGGTTCTTC. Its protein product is CSVEAGGVRFF.

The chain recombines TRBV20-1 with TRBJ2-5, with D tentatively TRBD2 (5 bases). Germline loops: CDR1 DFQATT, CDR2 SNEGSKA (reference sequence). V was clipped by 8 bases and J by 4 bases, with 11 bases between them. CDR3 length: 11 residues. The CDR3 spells CSSSRGETQYF. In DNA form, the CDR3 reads TGCAGTTCGTCCCGGGGAGAGACCCAGTACTTC.